This TCR beta chain was observed in a study of blood T cell repertoires in COVID-19 (TCRdb year 2020). General notes on the study: Samples covering the acute and convalescent phases of COVID-19 were provided by collaborators in the United States, Italy and Spain. The material from the prospective study consisted of cDNA or gDNA derived from T cells, B-cell-depleted T cells, or PBMCs. Deeply sampled blood TCRbeta repertoires from subjects exposed to, actively infected with, or recovered from COVID-19 were included in the dataset. The repertoires were made available in a free public database intended to serve as a resource for research on the immune response to SARS-CoV-2. Samples came from the ongoing ImmuneRACE study (first 160 participants) plus 1,254 subjects from 6 global collaborators. Nearly every sample came with metadata listing a de-identified subject ID, COVID-19 status, age in years and sex. Where available, HLA class I and class II types were taken from metadata supplied by the sample provider and were not determined by assay-based typing. On the study overall, not on this receptor specifically: Clinical and demographic metadata were provided uncurated, with the amount varying by source and participant.

Note on this clone: The antigen it binds to is not known. The record has no base qualities; no much larger clone is one base away.

TCRbeta CDR3 regions were amplified from genomic DNA using the immunoSEQ Assay, a bias-controlled multiplex PCR. The authors processed their data as follows. Within the assay, amplification of reference gene primers was used to estimate how many nucleated cells each sample contained. Sequence reads were collapsed and filtered to measure the absolute abundance of every unique TCRbeta CDR3 rearrangement. For each sample, productive Simpson clonality was calculated as the square root of Simpson's diversity index across productive rearrangements. TCRdb carries this immuneACCESS record with in-frame sequences only. Its versions omit some clonotypes, under half of them owing to an unresolved V gene in the studies checked, with the rest unexplained. V, J and clone size were drawn from that table, and D and trimming were deduced from the DNA. Counted in this sample were a few hundred thousand clones; roughly nine tenths of them appeared once. Clones ranked in the top ten supply over 4% of the sample.

CDR1 LNHDA and CDR2 SQIVND were looked up in the germline V gene (reference sequence). V and J are truncated by 5 bases and 5 bases respectively, leaving an intervening sequence of 12 bases. Its CDR3 holds 13 amino acids, cysteine through phenylalanine. Left in the record is the CDR3 DNA by itself, 39 bases read in frame from the first base. Another Seattle source contributed samples from volunteer blood donors who had recovered from COVID-19. Whole blood was collected in K2EDTA tubes by collaborating institutions according to the institutions' own protocols. For TCRbeta analysis, collaborators shipped samples as frozen whole blood, isolated PBMCs, or DNA extracted from either of those sample types.

This clonotype was sampled from a man between 60 and 70 years old who had recovered from COVID-19. The chain employs TRBV19 and TRBJ1-1, with no confident D gene call. The source material was peripheral blood. In nucleotides, the sequence is TGTGCCAGTAGTGGTCCTCGGAGGACTGAAGCTTTCTTT. Translated, it gives CASSGPRRTEAFF. With the portions outside the CDR3 filled from the reference TRBV19 and TRBJ1-1 genes, the complete variable region becomes DGGITQSPKYLFRKEGQNVTLSCEQNLNHDAMYWYRQDPGQGLRLIYYSQIVNDFQKGDIAEGYSVSREKKESFPLTVTSAQKNPTAFYLCASSGPRRTEAFFGQGTRLTVV.